This TCR beta chain derives from a study of blood T cell repertoires in COVID-19. As for the study in general: Donors in the United States, Italy and Spain gave samples during acute or convalescent COVID-19. PBMCs, B-cell-depleted T cells, or T cells provided the cDNA or gDNA that made up the material.

Original processing notes: Estimates of nucleated cell counts were drawn from the amplification of reference gene primers. Method: immunoSEQ multiplex PCR; TCRdb's copy keeps in-frame clones and lacks some. V and J calls and clone size are copied from that table; D and trimming were computed from the DNA. The sample holds 350,000 to 550,000 clones; 87% are singletons and the top ten take around 1.8%. The germline gives CDR1 SGHNT, CDR2 YYREEE (reference sequence). After removal of 4 bases from V and 0 bases from J, the junction contained 5 bases not matched to a gene. The CDR3 has 15 residues. Cohorts were assigned according to the clinical history that participants reported.

This receptor was identified in a young woman with acute COVID-19. Sequencing was done on a sample of PBMCs or T cells enriched from blood (not recorded which). The J gene is TRBJ1-2, the V gene TRBV5-4; TRBD1 matches 8 bases. CDR3 sequence (DNA): TGTGCCAGCAGCCGGGGGGACAGGCCTAACTATGGCTACACCTTC. Protein: CASSRGDRPNYGYTF. The complete variable domain, with remaining parts taken from reference TRBV5-4 and TRBJ1-2, reads ETGVTQSPTHLIKTRGQQVTLRCSSQSGHNTVSWYQQALGQGPQFIFQYYREEENGRGNFPPRFSGLQFPNYSSELNVNALELDDSALYLCASSRGDRPNYGYTFGSGTRLTVV.